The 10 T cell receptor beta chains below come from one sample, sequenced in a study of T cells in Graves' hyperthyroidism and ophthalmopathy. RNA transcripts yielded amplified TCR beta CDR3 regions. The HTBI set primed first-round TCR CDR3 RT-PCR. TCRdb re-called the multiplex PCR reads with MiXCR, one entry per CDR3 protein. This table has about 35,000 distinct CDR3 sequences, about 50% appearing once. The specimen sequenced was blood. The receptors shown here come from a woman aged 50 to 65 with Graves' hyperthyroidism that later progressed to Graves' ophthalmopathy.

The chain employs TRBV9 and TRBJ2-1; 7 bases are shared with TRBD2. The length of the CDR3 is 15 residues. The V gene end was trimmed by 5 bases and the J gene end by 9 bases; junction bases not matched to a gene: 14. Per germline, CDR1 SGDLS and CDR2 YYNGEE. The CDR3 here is CASRDMAGDWLEQFF. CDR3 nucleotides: TGTGCCAGCAGAGATATGGCGGGAGATTGGCTTGAGCAGTTCTTC.

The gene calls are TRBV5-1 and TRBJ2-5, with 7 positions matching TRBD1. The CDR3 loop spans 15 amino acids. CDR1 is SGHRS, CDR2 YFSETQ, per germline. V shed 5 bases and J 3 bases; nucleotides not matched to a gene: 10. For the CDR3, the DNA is TGCGCCAGCAGTATGGGACAGAATCGAAAAGAGACCCAGTACTTC. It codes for CASSMGQNRKETQYF.

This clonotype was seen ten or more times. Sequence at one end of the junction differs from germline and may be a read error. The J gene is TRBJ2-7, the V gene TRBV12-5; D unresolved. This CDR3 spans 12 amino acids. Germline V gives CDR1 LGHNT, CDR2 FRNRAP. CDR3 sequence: CASGLTAYVQYF. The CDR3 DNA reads TGTGCTAGTGGTTTGACAGCCTACGTGCAGTACTTC.

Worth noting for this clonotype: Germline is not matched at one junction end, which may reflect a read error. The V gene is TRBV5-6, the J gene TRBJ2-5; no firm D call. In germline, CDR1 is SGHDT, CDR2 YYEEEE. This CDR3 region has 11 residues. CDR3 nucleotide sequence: TGTGCCAGCAGCCCGCAAGATACCCAGTACTTC. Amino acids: CASSPQDTQYF. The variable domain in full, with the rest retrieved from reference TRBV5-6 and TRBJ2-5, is DAGVTQSPTHLIKTRGQQVTLRCSPKSGHDTVSWYQQALGQGPQFIFQYYEEEERQRGNFPDRFSGHQFPNYSSELNVNALLLGDSALYLCASSPQDTQYFGPGTRLLVL.

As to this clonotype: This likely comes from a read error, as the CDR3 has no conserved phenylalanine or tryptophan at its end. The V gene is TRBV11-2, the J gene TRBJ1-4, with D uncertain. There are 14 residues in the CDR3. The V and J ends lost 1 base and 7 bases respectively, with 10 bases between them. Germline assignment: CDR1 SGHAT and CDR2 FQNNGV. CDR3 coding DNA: TGTGCCAGCAGCTTAGCTGGGTTTTGTGAAAAACTGTTTTTG. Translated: CASSLAGFCEKLFL.

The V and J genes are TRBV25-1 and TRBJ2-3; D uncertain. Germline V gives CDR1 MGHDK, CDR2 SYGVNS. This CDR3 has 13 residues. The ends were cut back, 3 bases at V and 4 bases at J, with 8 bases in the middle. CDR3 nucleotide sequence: TGTGCCAGCAGTGACTGGGCCCCAGATACGCAGTATTTT. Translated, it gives CASSDWAPDTQYF.

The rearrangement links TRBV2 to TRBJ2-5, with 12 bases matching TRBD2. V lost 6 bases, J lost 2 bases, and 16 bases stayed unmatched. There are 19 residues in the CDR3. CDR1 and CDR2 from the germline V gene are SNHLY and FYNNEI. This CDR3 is CASSETSGRYRTSQETQYF. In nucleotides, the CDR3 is TGTGCCAGCAGCGAGACTAGCGGGAGATATCGGACCTCGCAAGAGACCCAGTACTTC.

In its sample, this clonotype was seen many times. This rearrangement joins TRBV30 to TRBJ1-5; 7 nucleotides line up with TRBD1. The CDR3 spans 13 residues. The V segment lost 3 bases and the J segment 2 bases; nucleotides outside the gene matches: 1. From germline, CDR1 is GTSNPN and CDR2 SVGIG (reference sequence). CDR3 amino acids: CAWRGTGNQPQHF. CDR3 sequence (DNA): TGTGCCTGGAGAGGGACAGGCAATCAGCCCCAGCATTTT.

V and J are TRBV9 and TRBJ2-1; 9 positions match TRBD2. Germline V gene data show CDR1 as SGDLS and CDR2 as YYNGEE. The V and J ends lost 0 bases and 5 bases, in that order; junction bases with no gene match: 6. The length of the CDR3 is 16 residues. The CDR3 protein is CASSVEVAGDHNEQFF. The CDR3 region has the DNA TGTGCCAGCAGCGTAGAGGTAGCGGGAGACCACAATGAGCAGTTCTTC.

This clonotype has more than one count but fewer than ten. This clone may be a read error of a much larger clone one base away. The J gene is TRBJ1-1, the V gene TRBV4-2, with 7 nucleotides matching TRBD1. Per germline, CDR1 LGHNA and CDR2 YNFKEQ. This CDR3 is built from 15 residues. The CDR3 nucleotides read TGTGCCAGCAGCCAGACGGGACAGCAGAACGCTGAAGCTTTCTTT. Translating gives CASSQTGQQNAEAFF.